This TCR beta chain comes out of a study of response to subunit inactivated influenza vaccine (dated by TCRdb to the late 2010s). As for the study more broadly: Deep quantitative profiling of the T cell receptor repertoire was used in the study to follow responses to a trivalent subunit inactivated influenza vaccine.

The germline V gene (reference sequence) provides CDR1 SEHNR and CDR2 FQNEAQ. The trim is 1 base for V and 2 bases for J, with a gap of 15 bases between the germline ends. There are 17 amino acids in the CDR3, from cysteine to phenylalanine inclusive. The only DNA kept is the CDR3, 51 bases in frame from the first base. This clonotype has only a few counts. It has no known antigen specificity. No much larger clone is present one base from it, and per-base qualities are unavailable. Library preparation used RT-PCR. TCRdb shows the sequencer as Illumina HiSeq 2500. The public reads were run again by TCRdb, first through fastp at Q25 and then through MiXCR, and only productive beta chains were kept. Each entry is one CDR3 protein sequence, shown with its most common DNA and genes. This sample lists about 650,000 distinct CDR3 sequences; approximately 14% were detected once. 11% of the sample lies in the top ten.

On the study overall, not on this receptor specifically: It was suggested by the authors that each seasonal influenza vaccination may recruit only a limited number of new T cells.

The sample was PBMCs from blood, taken approximately 12 days after vaccination. The chain uses TRBV7-9 and TRBJ1-5; 6 matching bases give a weak D call of TRBD1. This TCR was recovered from a man aged 45 to 65 who received an inactivated influenza vaccine. Donor details come from another sample of the same person, matched by shared clones. The encoded CDR3 is CASSLEQGPSGNQPQHF. The nucleotides read TGTGCCAGCAGCTTAGAACAGGGCCCCTCGGGCAATCAGCCCCAGCATTTT.